This TCR beta chain was captured by sequencing in a study of CD8 T cells in ankylosing spondylitis. Germline CDR1 and CDR2: MRHNA and SNTAGT. This CDR3 comprises 16 residues. V was clipped by 4 bases and J by 2 bases, with 16 bases between them. TCRdb used MiXCR to reprocess the 5' RACE reads, holding one entry per CDR3 protein. This sample yields approximately 110,000 distinct CDR3 sequences, of which 24% are seen a single time; around 12% belongs to the top ten. The receptor's source is a male donor with ankylosing spondylitis. What was sequenced was synovial fluid, either unsorted or a sorted T cell fraction (not recorded which). V usage is TRBV6-4 and J usage is TRBJ2-3; D possibly matches TRBD1 or TRBD2 (6 bases each). In nucleotides, the CDR3 is TGTGCCAGCAGTGTCTGGGGGGCTAGCGACACAGATACGCAGTATTTT. Its translation is CASSVWGASDTDTQYF.